Each of the 32 T cell receptor beta chains below was sequenced from the same sample in a study of blood T cell repertoires in COVID-19. Using immunoSEQ multiplex PCR, the repertoire was profiled, and TCRdb retains in-frame clones only, with some absent. This repertoire shows 200,000 to 300,000 clones, around 84% found once; its top ten account for approximately 4%. The sequencing input was peripheral blood. The receptors here all came from a man aged 55 to 69 with acute or convalescent COVID-19.

In this sample, this clone turned up once. V is TRBV7-9 and J is TRBJ2-1, with D possibly TRBD2 on 5 matching bases. The CDR3 spans 12 residues. Germline CDR1 and CDR2: SEHNR and FQNEAQ (reference sequence). With 4 bases removed from V and 10 bases from J, the gap between germline ends came to 11 bases. CDR3 in amino acids: CASSSYSDEQFF. DNA of the CDR3: TGTGCCAGCAGCTCCTATAGCGACGAGCAGTTCTTC.

The chain is built from TRBV6-6 and TRBJ2-7, with 9 nucleotides matching TRBD1. V shed 2 bases, J shed 2 bases, and the junction held 1 base outside the gene matches. The CDR3 is 14 amino acids. Germline CDR1 MNHNY, CDR2 SVGAGI (reference sequence). The CDR3 DNA is TGTGCCAGCAGTTACGGACAGGGGCCCTACGAGCAGTACTTC. It encodes CASSYGQGPYEQYF.

The chain employs TRBV11-1 and TRBJ1-1; TRBD1 is a possible D gene (6 bases). Germline assignment: CDR1 SGHAT and CDR2 FQDESV (reference sequence). Trimming cost V 5 bases and J 9 bases, with 16 bases left between them. CDR3 length equals 13 residues. The CDR3 sequence: CASSEQPGVQAFF. CDR3 bases: TGTGCCAGCAGCGAACAACCAGGGGTACAAGCTTTCTTT.

The V call is TRBV5-5, the J call TRBJ2-5; D call uncertain. V dropped 3 bases and J dropped 4 bases, with 4 bases sitting between them. CDR3 length: 11 residues. Germline V gene data show CDR1 as SGHKS and CDR2 as YYEKEE (reference sequence). DNA for the CDR3: TGTGCCAGCAGCTCCCGAGAGACCCAGTACTTC. Residues: CASSSRETQYF.

V is TRBV3-1 (or the pseudogene TRBV3-2) and J is TRBJ1-4; 8 nucleotides align to TRBD1. CDR1 LGHDT and CDR2 YNNKEL come from the germline V gene (reference sequence). V shed 3 bases, J shed 6 bases, and the junction held 9 bases outside the gene matches. The CDR3 is 16 amino acids. The CDR3 DNA follows: TGTGCCAGCAGCCATCCTACCGGGACAGGTGATGAAAAACTGTTTTTT. It encodes CASSHPTGTGDEKLFF.

This clone was counted once. The genes are TRBV5-4 and TRBJ2-7; 10 bases align to TRBD2. From germline, CDR1 is SGHNT and CDR2 YYREEE (reference sequence). CDR3 length equals 14 residues. J lost 6 bases, V lost 3 bases, and 6 bases had no gene match. This CDR3 is CASSSGLATREQYF. The DNA of the CDR3 is TGTGCCAGCAGCTCGGGACTAGCGACGCGCGAGCAGTACTTC.

The table lists this clone with a count of one. V gene TRBV12-5 combines with J gene TRBJ1-4, with D maybe TRBD1 (5 bases). This CDR3 comprises 14 residues. Trimming left V 7 bases short and J 6 bases short, with 15 bases between. Germline lookup yields CDR1 LGHNT and CDR2 FRNRAP. The CDR3 DNA reads TGTGCTAGTGCCCGACCCGACAGTTATGAAAAACTGTTTTTT. It encodes CASARPDSYEKLFF.

Only one count was recorded for this clone. The V gene is TRBV6-1, the J gene TRBJ2-1; 9 bases are shared with TRBD1. After removal of 4 bases from V and 1 base from J, the junction contained 11 bases not matched to a gene. The CDR3 consists of 18 residues. The germline V gene encodes CDR1 MNHNS and CDR2 SASEGT. CDR3 sequence reads: CASSGDRASRASYNEQFF. CDR3 coding DNA: TGTGCCAGCAGTGGGGACAGGGCCTCACGAGCTTCCTACAATGAGCAGTTCTTC.

A few counts support this clone. V and J are TRBV28 and TRBJ1-4; maybe TRBD1 (6 bases). CDR3 length: 15 residues. V lost 2 bases to trimming and J lost 0 bases, with 7 bases between them. Germline V lookup: CDR1 MDHEN, CDR2 SYDVKM. The CDR3 nucleotides are TGTGCCAGCAGTTTAAAGGGGGCAACTAATGAAAAACTGTTTTTT. Translated, it gives CASSLKGATNEKLFF.

As DNA, the CDR3 is TGTGCCAGTAGTATTGATGTGACAGGGGGCCGAATGACCAACGTCCTGACTTTC. Amino acid sequence: CASSIDVTGGRMTNVLTF. This chain connects TRBV19 to TRBJ2-6, with TRBD1 matching over 10 bases. CDR3 size: 18 residues. The V and J ends lost 3 bases and 8 bases, in that order; junction bases with no gene match: 13. Looked up from germline, CDR1 is LNHDA and CDR2 is SQIVND (reference sequence).

This clone was seen more than once but under ten times. J is TRBJ1-1 and V is TRBV29-1; possibly TRBD1 for D (5 bases). Germline assignment: CDR1 SQVTM and CDR2 ANQGSEA. CDR3 size: 13 residues. Trimming removed 7 bases at V and 2 bases at J, with 14 bases between. Here the CDR3 reads CSAQGGDNTEAFF. DNA of the CDR3: TGCAGCGCCCAAGGAGGGGACAACACTGAAGCTTTCTTT. The full variable domain, rest sourced from reference TRBV29-1 and TRBJ1-1, is SAVISQKPSRDICQRGTSLTIQCQVDSQVTMMFWYRQQPGQSLTLIATANQGSEATYESGFVIDKFPISRPNLTFSTLTVSNMSPEDSSIYLCSAQGGDNTEAFFGQGTRLTVV.

The chain couples TRBV7-2 to TRBJ2-2; 7 nucleotides match TRBD1. V dropped 2 bases and J dropped 2; count of bases not matched to a gene: 5. Germline CDR1 and CDR2: SGHTA and FQGNSA. CDR3 length: 16 residues. CDR3 residues: CASSLQGQINTGELFF. Written as DNA, the CDR3 is TGTGCCAGCAGCTTACAGGGACAGATAAACACCGGGGAGCTGTTTTTT.

The V gene is TRBV27, the J gene TRBJ2-3; 8 positions match TRBD1. V was clipped by 5 bases and J by 4 bases; unmatched bases: 11. This CDR3 has 16 residues. Germline values: CDR1 MNHEY, CDR2 SMNVEV (reference sequence). This CDR3 is CASSSHRGAGPDTQYF. Written as DNA, the CDR3 is TGTGCCAGCAGTAGCCACAGGGGGGCGGGTCCAGATACGCAGTATTTT.

The chain carries TRBV6-1 and TRBJ2-1; tentative D call: TRBD1 (6 bases). From germline, CDR1 is MNHNS and CDR2 SASEGT. CDR3 length: 15 residues. Trimming took off 0 bases at V and 8 bases at J, with 14 bases between the two ends. The CDR3, as DNA: TGTGCCAGCAGTGAAGCATGGACAGACTTCCATGAGCAGTTCTTC. Amino acid sequence: CASSEAWTDFHEQFF.

J is TRBJ1-2 and V is TRBV11-2; TRBD1 aligns across 9 bases. CDR1 is SGHAT and CDR2 is FQNNGV in the germline V gene. V gave up 5 bases and J gave up 1 base; unmatched junction bases: 5. This CDR3 spans 15 amino acids. This chain's CDR3 is CASSPRDRDNYGYTF. The CDR3 nucleotides are TGTGCCAGCAGCCCGAGGGACAGGGATAACTATGGCTACACCTTC.

Notes on this clone: Germline is not matched at one junction end, which may reflect a read error. The J gene is TRBJ1-1, the V gene TRBV2, with 7 bases matching TRBD1. This CDR3 contains 14 residues. Germline loops: CDR1 SNHLY, CDR2 FYNNEI. The CDR3: CASREDRVGPEAFF. The CDR3 DNA sequence: TGTGCCAGCAGGGAAGACAGGGTTGGGCCTGAAGCTTTCTTT.

This sequence joins TRBV11-2 and TRBJ2-7; no firm D call. This CDR3 spans 14 amino acids. With 1 base removed from V and 0 bases from J, the gap between germline ends came to 7 bases. Germline-derived CDR1 and CDR2 are SGHAT and FQNNGV. CDR3 sequence (DNA): TGTGCCAGCAGCTTAGTTGGCAGCTCCTACGAGCAGTACTTC. As protein: CASSLVGSSYEQYF.

The chain employs TRBV10-3 and TRBJ1-4; unclear D gene. V gave up 10 bases and J gave up 5 bases, with 17 bases separating them. The germline gives CDR1 ENHRY, CDR2 SYGVKD. This CDR3 comprises 14 residues. CDR3 coding DNA: TGTGCCACCACCCCGAGTCCATCCAATGAAAAACTGTTTTTT. Translated, it gives CATTPSPSNEKLFF.

The CDR3 DNA follows: TGTGCCAGCAGCTTAGGGGGGAACCTCTTGGGTGAGACCCAGTACTTC. This sequence encodes CASSLGGNLLGETQYF. The genes are TRBV7-3 and TRBJ2-5; TRBD2 is a possible D gene (6 bases). The V gene's germline CDR1 is SGHTA and CDR2 FQGTGA. Trimming removed 2 bases from V and 5 bases from J, with 18 bases in between. The CDR3 sequence is 16 residues long.

This clone has more than one count but fewer than ten. The chain recombines TRBV19 with TRBJ2-1; TRBD2 matches at 10 bases. The germline V gene encodes CDR1 LNHDA and CDR2 SQIVND (reference sequence). The CDR3 sequence is 13 residues long. V trimming: 5 bases; J trimming: 10 bases; junction bases outside the gene matches: 5. Here the CDR3 DNA reads TGTGCCAGTAGTTCGGGACTAGCGAGCGAGCAGTTCTTC. Amino acids: CASSSGLASEQFF.

V is TRBV7-9 and J is TRBJ2-1; TRBD2 agrees at 15 bases. Germline CDR1 is SEHNR and CDR2 is FQNEAQ (reference sequence). With V trimmed by 4 bases and J by 3 bases, 7 bases remained unmatched. The CDR3 runs to 18 residues. The CDR3 here is CASSSPVGLAGGYNEQFF. The CDR3 coding sequence is TGTGCCAGCAGCTCGCCAGTGGGACTAGCGGGGGGCTACAATGAGCAGTTCTTC.

The chain carries TRBV3-1 (or the pseudogene TRBV3-2) and TRBJ2-5; possible D gene TRBD1, 6 bases. The ends were cut back, 4 bases at V and 2 bases at J, with 17 bases in the middle. The CDR3 is 16 residues long. Germline V gene data show CDR1 as LGHDT and CDR2 as YNNKEL (reference sequence). The CDR3 DNA is TGTGCCAGCAGCCCCGACCTCACAGGGCCTCAAGAGACCCAGTACTTC. Residues: CASSPDLTGPQETQYF.

V and J are TRBV3-1 (or the pseudogene TRBV3-2) and TRBJ1-3; TRBD1 aligns across 10 bases. Germline V gene sequence: CDR1 LGHDT, CDR2 YNNKEL (reference sequence). J lost 4 bases, V lost 4 bases, and 1 base had no gene match. The CDR3 runs 14 residues. CDR3 coding DNA: TGTGCCAGCAGCCCGGGACAGGGGGGAAACACCATATATTTT. Its translation: CASSPGQGGNTIYF.

The V gene is TRBV5-1, the J gene TRBJ1-1, with TRBD1 identical over 8 bases. CDR1 is SGHRS and CDR2 is YFSETQ in the germline V gene. The CDR3 consists of 14 residues. The V and J ends lost 5 bases and 5 bases, in that order; junction bases with no gene match: 8. The CDR3 sequence: CASRVIQGATEAFF. The CDR3 bases are TGCGCCAGCAGGGTGATTCAGGGGGCGACTGAAGCTTTCTTT.

This chain links TRBV5-1 with TRBJ2-5; 9 positions agree with TRBD2. The CDR3 extends over 18 amino acids. V gave up 0 bases and J gave up 2 bases; unmatched junction bases: 11. Per the germline V gene, CDR1 is SGHRS and CDR2 is YFSETQ. The CDR3 is CASSLGSAGGPPQETQYF. The DNA of the CDR3 is TGCGCCAGCAGCTTGGGGTCAGCGGGAGGCCCCCCACAAGAGACCCAGTACTTC. The full variable domain, its missing parts supplied by reference TRBV5-1 and TRBJ2-5, is KAGVTQTPRYLIKTRGQQVTLSCSPISGHRSVSWYQQTPGQGLQFLFEYFSETQRNKGNFPGRFSGRQFSNSRSEMNVSTLELGDSALYLCASSLGSAGGPPQETQYFGPGTRLLVL.

The genes are TRBV29-1 and TRBJ2-7, with TRBD2 identical over 10 bases. This CDR3 has 15 amino acids. Per the germline V gene, CDR1 is SQVTM and CDR2 is ANQGSEA. V was clipped by 1 base and J by 2 bases; unmatched bases: 5. CDR3 bases: TGCAGCGTTGAAGGGAGAGCGGGAGGGCCCTACGAGCAGTACTTC. Its translation is CSVEGRAGGPYEQYF.

The chain links TRBV19 to TRBJ1-5; TRBD1 agrees at 7 bases. The germline V gene has CDR1 LNHDA and CDR2 SQIVND (reference sequence). The CDR3 contains 15 residues. V gave up 6 bases and J gave up 3 bases; unmatched junction bases: 8. The chain's CDR3 is CASSPTGAHNQPQHF. CDR3 sequence (DNA): TGTGCCAGTAGCCCTACAGGGGCCCACAATCAGCCCCAGCATTTT.

V is TRBV12-5 and J is TRBJ2-1; possibly TRBD2 for D (5 bases). This CDR3 spans 14 amino acids. CDR1 is LGHNT and CDR2 is FRNRAP in the germline V gene. The V end lost 5 bases, the J end lost 7 bases, and 15 bases lay between the germline ends. The CDR3 spells CASGTSSGSNEQFF. As DNA, the CDR3 is TGTGCTAGTGGTACGAGCTCGGGGTCTAATGAGCAGTTCTTC.

The chain recombines TRBV19 with TRBJ1-5; D is undetermined. The CDR3 contains 13 residues. V was pared by 6 bases and J by 4 bases, with 10 bases between. CDR1 and CDR2 (germline): LNHDA, SQIVND (reference sequence). CDR3 bases: TGTGCCAGTAGAGCCGAAAATAATCAGCCCCAGCATTTT. It specifies CASRAENNQPQHF.

J is TRBJ2-1 and V is TRBV5-1, with a weak D call TRBD2 (5 bases). The V end was cut by 6 bases, the J end by 2 bases, with 9 bases between. Germline lookup yields CDR1 SGHRS and CDR2 YFSETQ. The CDR3 consists of 13 residues. CDR3 nucleotide sequence: TGCGCCAGCAACCGGGGAACCTACAATGAGCAGTTCTTC. Translating gives CASNRGTYNEQFF. The full variable domain, with the rest looked up from reference TRBV5-1 and TRBJ2-1, is KAGVTQTPRYLIKTRGQQVTLSCSPISGHRSVSWYQQTPGQGLQFLFEYFSETQRNKGNFPGRFSGRQFSNSRSEMNVSTLELGDSALYLCASNRGTYNEQFFGPGTRLTVL.

The V and J genes are TRBV2 and TRBJ1-5; D gene uncertain. CDR1 and CDR2 from the germline V gene are SNHLY and FYNNEI. V was shortened by 3 bases and J by 4 bases, with 16 bases between the two germline ends. There are 16 residues in the CDR3. The CDR3 loop is CASSESWGVGNQPQHF. CDR3 bases: TGTGCCAGCAGTGAGTCCTGGGGAGTTGGGAATCAGCCCCAGCATTTT.

V gene TRBV30 combines with J gene TRBJ2-7; the match to TRBD1 covers 10 bases. Trimming cost V 2 bases and J 5 bases; bases outside gene matches: 6. Germline V gene sequence: CDR1 GTSNPN, CDR2 SVGIG (reference sequence). The length of the CDR3 is 14 residues. The chain's CDR3 is CAWSTGQGHDEQYF. CDR3 bases: TGTGCCTGGAGTACGGGACAGGGGCACGACGAGCAGTACTTC. The whole variable domain, filled in from reference TRBV30 and TRBJ2-7, reads SQTIHQWPATLVQPVGSPLSLECTVEGTSNPNLYWYRQAAGRGLQLLFYSVGIGQISSEVPQNLSASRPQDRQFILSSKKLLLSDSGFYLCAWSTGQGHDEQYFGPGTRLTVT.